This entry lists 14 T cell receptor beta chains sequenced from one sample in a study of T cell responses to AZD1222 COVID-19 vaccine. This table comes from immunoSEQ multiplex PCR, and its TCRdb copy is limited to in-frame clones, with some not included. Of about 140,000 clones listed, 80% to 95% are singletons. The sequences come from peripheral blood, collected on day 0 of AZD1222 vaccination. All receptors derive from an adult in good health.

J is TRBJ1-1 and V is TRBV19; 8 bases map to TRBD1. Trimming at V came to 5 bases and at J to 0 bases, leaving 2 bases not matched to a gene. The CDR3 length is 14 residues. The germline gives CDR1 LNHDA, CDR2 SQIVND (reference sequence). The DNA for the CDR3 is TGTGCCAGTAGTTTACAGGGGGTGAACACTGAAGCTTTCTTT. Translated, it gives CASSLQGVNTEAFF. The full variable domain, in which reference TRBV19 and TRBJ1-1 provide the parts outside the CDR3, is DGGITQSPKYLFRKEGQNVTLSCEQNLNHDAMYWYRQDPGQGLRLIYYSQIVNDFQKGDIAEGYSVSREKKESFPLTVTSAQKNPTAFYLCASSLQGVNTEAFFGQGTRLTVV.

This clone came up once. The chain links TRBV28 to TRBJ2-6; D might be TRBD1 (6 bases). The CDR3 is 15 residues long. CDR1 is MDHEN and CDR2 is SYDVKM in the germline V gene. Between the trimmed V and J ends, which lost 4 bases and 2 bases, there was a span of 9 bases. CDR3 region: CASSSNRAGANVLTF. The CDR3 DNA is TGTGCCAGCAGTTCCAACAGGGCTGGGGCCAACGTCCTGACTTTC.

The V gene is TRBV15, the J gene TRBJ1-5; weak D call: TRBD1 (6 bases). Germline-derived CDR1 and CDR2 are LNHNV and YYDKDF (reference sequence). Trimming cost V 1 base and J 7 bases, with 11 bases left between them. The CDR3 is 14 residues long. The CDR3 region has the DNA TGTGCCACCAGCAGAGTCAGGGGAGGGCAGCCCCAGCATTTT. Translated, it gives CATSRVRGGQPQHF.

V and J are TRBV5-8 and TRBJ1-1, with a tentative D call TRBD1 (6 bases). In germline, CDR1 is SGHTS, CDR2 YDEGEE. Trimming took off 0 bases at V and 0 bases at J, with 12 bases between the two ends. The CDR3 is 16 residues long. The CDR3 DNA follows: TGTGCCAGCAGCTTGGACAGGGTTAGGATGAACACTGAAGCTTTCTTT. It translates to CASSLDRVRMNTEAFF. The variable domain in full, with the rest retrieved from reference TRBV5-8 and TRBJ1-1, is EAGVTQSPTHLIKTRGQQATLRCSPISGHTSVYWYQQALGLGLQFLLWYDEGEERNRGNFPPRFSGRQFPNYSSELNVNALELEDSALYLCASSLDRVRMNTEAFFGQGTRLTVV.

This clone was picked up a small number of times. CDR3 residues: CASSSDTGELFF. The CDR3 DNA is TGTGCCAGCAGTTCGGACACCGGGGAGCTGTTTTTT. The gene calls are TRBV12-3 or TRBV12-4 and TRBJ2-2; no definite D call. Trimming pared 4 bases from V and 3 bases from J, leaving 3 bases between. The CDR3 sequence is 12 residues long.

The chain couples TRBV27 to TRBJ2-7; 7 nucleotides agree with TRBD1. CDR1 is MNHEY and CDR2 is SMNVEV in the germline V gene (reference sequence). V gave up 3 bases and J gave up 0 bases; unmatched junction bases: 2. This CDR3 has 14 amino acids. In DNA form, the CDR3 reads TGTGCCAGCAGTTTCGGACAGGTCTCCTACGAGCAGTACTTC. Its translation is CASSFGQVSYEQYF.

CDR3 region: CASSPLRGKEYEQYF. The CDR3 bases are TGTGCCAGCAGCCCACTCCGGGGTAAGGAGTACGAGCAGTACTTC. The chain employs TRBV7-2 and TRBJ2-7; a possible D gene is TRBD2 (5 bases). The CDR3 contains 15 residues. V lost 5 bases and J lost 4, with 18 bases in between. CDR1 is SGHTA, CDR2 FQGNSA, per germline. Together with reference TRBV7-2 and TRBJ2-7, the CDR3 gives the full variable domain: GAGVSQSPSNKVTEKGKDVELRCDPISGHTALYWYRQSLGQGLEFLIYFQGNSAPDKSGLPSDRFSAERTGGSVSTLTIQRTQQEDSAVYLCASSPLRGKEYEQYFGPGTRLTVT.

This rearrangement joins TRBV27 to TRBJ2-7; 9 bases align to TRBD1. V dropped 0 bases and J dropped 4; count of bases not matched to a gene: 4. CDR3 length equals 15 residues. The germline V gene has CDR1 MNHEY and CDR2 SMNVEV (reference sequence). The CDR3 DNA is TGTGCCAGCAGTTTATCCGGGACAGGGAGATACGAGCAGTACTTC. It translates to CASSLSGTGRYEQYF.

The chain recombines TRBV5-1 with TRBJ1-6, with D perhaps TRBD1 (6 bases). The V gene lost 2 bases and the J gene lost 7 bases, with 10 bases spanning the gap. This CDR3 contains 14 residues. The germline V gene encodes CDR1 SGHRS and CDR2 YFSETQ. The chain's CDR3 is CASSFEGVNSPLHF. Here the CDR3 DNA reads TGCGCCAGCAGCTTTGAGGGGGTCAATTCACCCCTCCACTTT.

The chain links TRBV28 to TRBJ1-4; D gene uncertain. The CDR3 is made up of 13 amino acids. Trimming shortened V by 8 bases and J by 4 bases, and 11 bases separated the two germline ends. CDR1 MDHEN and CDR2 SYDVKM come from the germline V gene. The CDR3 sequence is CASLAESNEKLFF. The DNA of the CDR3 is TGTGCCAGCCTGGCAGAAAGTAATGAAAAACTGTTTTTT.

The chain recombines TRBV9 with TRBJ2-7; TRBD2 matches at 10 bases. Germline V gene sequence: CDR1 SGDLS, CDR2 YYNGEE. Trimming at V came to 4 bases and at J to 3 bases, leaving 10 bases not matched to a gene. This CDR3 spans 16 amino acids. The CDR3, as DNA: TGTGCCAGCAGCACAGGACTAGCGGAGACGGGCTACGAGCAGTACTTC. It is translated as CASSTGLAETGYEQYF. The whole variable domain, remainder taken from reference TRBV9 and TRBJ2-7, is DSGVTQTPKHLITATGQRVTLRCSPRSGDLSVYWYQQSLDQGLQFLIQYYNGEERAKGNILERFSAQQFPDLHSELNLSSLELGDSALYFCASSTGLAETGYEQYFGPGTRLTVT.

This chain joins TRBV11-2 and TRBJ2-3; D is possibly TRBD1 (5 bases). The germline V gene encodes CDR1 SGHAT and CDR2 FQNNGV. Trimming took off 5 bases at V and 1 base at J, with 13 bases between the two ends. The CDR3 extends over 15 amino acids. The CDR3 loop is CASSPAGSRTDTQYF. The DNA of the CDR3 is TGTGCCAGCAGCCCGGCAGGGTCACGCACAGATACGCAGTATTTT.

V usage is TRBV27 and J usage is TRBJ2-1, with D hard to call. This CDR3 is built from 15 residues. Trimming took off 5 bases at V and 0 bases at J, with 11 bases between the two ends. Germline V gives CDR1 MNHEY, CDR2 SMNVEV (reference sequence). The CDR3 spells CASSPTQFSYNEQFF. CDR3 coding DNA: TGTGCCAGCAGTCCCACACAGTTCTCCTACAATGAGCAGTTCTTC.

The rearrangement joins TRBV27 to TRBJ1-2, with TRBD1 identical over 8 bases. The V segment lost 3 bases and the J segment 8 bases; nucleotides outside the gene matches: 8. Germline CDR1 is MNHEY and CDR2 is SMNVEV (reference sequence). The CDR3 totals 14 residues. CDR3 sequence (DNA): TGTGCCAGCAGTTTCAGGCAGGGGGCTGGGGGCTACACCTTC. Translated, it gives CASSFRQGAGGYTF.